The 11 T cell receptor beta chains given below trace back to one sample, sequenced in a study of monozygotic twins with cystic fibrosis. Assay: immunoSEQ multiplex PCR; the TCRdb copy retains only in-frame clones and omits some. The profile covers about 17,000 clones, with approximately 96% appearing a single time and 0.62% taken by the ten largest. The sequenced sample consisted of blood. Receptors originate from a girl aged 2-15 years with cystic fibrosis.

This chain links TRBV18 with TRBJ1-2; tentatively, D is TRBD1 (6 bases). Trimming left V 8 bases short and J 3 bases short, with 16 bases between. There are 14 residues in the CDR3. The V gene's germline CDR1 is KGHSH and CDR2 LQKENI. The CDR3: CASGPGQRDYGYTF. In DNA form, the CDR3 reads TGTGCCAGCGGTCCGGGACAAAGGGACTATGGCTACACCTTC. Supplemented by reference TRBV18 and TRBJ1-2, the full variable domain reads NAGVMQNPRHLVRRRGQEARLRCSPMKGHSHVYWYRQLPEEGLKFMVYLQKENIIDESGMPKERFSAEFPKEGPSILRIQQVVRGDSAAYFCASGPGQRDYGYTFGSGTRLTVV.

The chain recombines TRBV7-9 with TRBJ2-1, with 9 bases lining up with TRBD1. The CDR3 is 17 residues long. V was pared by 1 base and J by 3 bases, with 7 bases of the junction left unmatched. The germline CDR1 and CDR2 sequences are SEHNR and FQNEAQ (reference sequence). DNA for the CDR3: TGTGCCAGCAGCTTAGTTAAGGGGACAGGGTACTACAATGAGCAGTTCTTC. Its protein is CASSLVKGTGYYNEQFF.

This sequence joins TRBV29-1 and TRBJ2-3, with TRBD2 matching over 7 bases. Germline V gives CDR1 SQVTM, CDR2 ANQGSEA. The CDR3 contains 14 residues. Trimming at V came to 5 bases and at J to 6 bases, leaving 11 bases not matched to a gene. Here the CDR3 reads CSVSTTSTKDTQYF. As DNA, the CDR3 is TGCAGCGTTTCCACGACTAGCACCAAGGATACGCAGTATTTT.

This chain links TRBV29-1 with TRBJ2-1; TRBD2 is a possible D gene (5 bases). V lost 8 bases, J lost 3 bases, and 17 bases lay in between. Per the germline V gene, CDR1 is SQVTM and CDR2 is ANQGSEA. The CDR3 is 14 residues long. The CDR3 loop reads CSNFPSGGYNEQFF. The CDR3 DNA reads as TGCAGCAACTTCCCCAGCGGAGGCTACAATGAGCAGTTCTTC.

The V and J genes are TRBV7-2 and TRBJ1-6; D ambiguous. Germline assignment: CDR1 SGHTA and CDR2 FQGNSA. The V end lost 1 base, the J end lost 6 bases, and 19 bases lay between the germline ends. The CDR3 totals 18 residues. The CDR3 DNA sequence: TGTGCCAGCAGCTTAGTTGTGTCGACCTACGGTTTTAATTCACCCCTCCACTTT. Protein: CASSLVVSTYGFNSPLHF.

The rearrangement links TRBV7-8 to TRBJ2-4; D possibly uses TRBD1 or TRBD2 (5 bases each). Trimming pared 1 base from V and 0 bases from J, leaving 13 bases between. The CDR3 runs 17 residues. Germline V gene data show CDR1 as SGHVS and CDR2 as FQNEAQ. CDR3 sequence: CASSLGVSGLAKNIQYF. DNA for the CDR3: TGTGCCAGCAGCTTAGGAGTTTCGGGGCTAGCCAAAAACATTCAGTACTTC.

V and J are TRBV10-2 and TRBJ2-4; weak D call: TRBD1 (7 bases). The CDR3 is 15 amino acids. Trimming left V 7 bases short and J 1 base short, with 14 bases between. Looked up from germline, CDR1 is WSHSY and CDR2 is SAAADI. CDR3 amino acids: CASITGEAAKNIQYF. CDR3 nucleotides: TGCGCCAGCATTACAGGGGAGGCGGCCAAAAACATTCAGTACTTC.

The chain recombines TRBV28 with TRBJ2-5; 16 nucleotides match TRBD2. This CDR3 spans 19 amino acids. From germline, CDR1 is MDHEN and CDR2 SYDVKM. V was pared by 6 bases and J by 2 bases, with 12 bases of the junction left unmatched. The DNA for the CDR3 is TGTGCCAGCAGCCGCGGGACTAGCGGGGGGGCCCTCATACAAGAGACCCAGTACTTC. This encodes CASSRGTSGGALIQETQYF.

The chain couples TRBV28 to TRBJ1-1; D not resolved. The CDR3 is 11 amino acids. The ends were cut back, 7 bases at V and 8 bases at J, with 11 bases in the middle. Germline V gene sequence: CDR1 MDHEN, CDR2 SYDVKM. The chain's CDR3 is CASTPGLEAFF. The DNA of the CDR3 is TGTGCCAGCACCCCGGGTCTCGAAGCTTTCTTT.

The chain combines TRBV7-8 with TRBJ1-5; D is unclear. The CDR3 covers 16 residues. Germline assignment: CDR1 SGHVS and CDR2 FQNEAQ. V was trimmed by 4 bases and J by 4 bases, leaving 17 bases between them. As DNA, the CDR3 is TGTGCCAGCAGCTCCGGGCCCTTTAGCGCTAATCAGCCCCAGCATTTT. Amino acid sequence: CASSSGPFSANQPQHF. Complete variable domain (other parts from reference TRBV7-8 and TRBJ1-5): GAGVSQSPRYKVAKRGQDVALRCDPISGHVSLFWYQQALGQGPEFLTYFQNEAQLDKSGLPSDRFFAERPEGSVSTLKIQRTQQEDSAVYLCASSSGPFSANQPQHFGDGTRLSIL.

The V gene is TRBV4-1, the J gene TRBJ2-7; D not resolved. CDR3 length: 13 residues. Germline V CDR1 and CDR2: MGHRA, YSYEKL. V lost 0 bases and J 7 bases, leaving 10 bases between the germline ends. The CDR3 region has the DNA TGCGCCAGCAGCCAAGATTCCCGAAGGGAGCAGTACTTC. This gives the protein CASSQDSRREQYF.